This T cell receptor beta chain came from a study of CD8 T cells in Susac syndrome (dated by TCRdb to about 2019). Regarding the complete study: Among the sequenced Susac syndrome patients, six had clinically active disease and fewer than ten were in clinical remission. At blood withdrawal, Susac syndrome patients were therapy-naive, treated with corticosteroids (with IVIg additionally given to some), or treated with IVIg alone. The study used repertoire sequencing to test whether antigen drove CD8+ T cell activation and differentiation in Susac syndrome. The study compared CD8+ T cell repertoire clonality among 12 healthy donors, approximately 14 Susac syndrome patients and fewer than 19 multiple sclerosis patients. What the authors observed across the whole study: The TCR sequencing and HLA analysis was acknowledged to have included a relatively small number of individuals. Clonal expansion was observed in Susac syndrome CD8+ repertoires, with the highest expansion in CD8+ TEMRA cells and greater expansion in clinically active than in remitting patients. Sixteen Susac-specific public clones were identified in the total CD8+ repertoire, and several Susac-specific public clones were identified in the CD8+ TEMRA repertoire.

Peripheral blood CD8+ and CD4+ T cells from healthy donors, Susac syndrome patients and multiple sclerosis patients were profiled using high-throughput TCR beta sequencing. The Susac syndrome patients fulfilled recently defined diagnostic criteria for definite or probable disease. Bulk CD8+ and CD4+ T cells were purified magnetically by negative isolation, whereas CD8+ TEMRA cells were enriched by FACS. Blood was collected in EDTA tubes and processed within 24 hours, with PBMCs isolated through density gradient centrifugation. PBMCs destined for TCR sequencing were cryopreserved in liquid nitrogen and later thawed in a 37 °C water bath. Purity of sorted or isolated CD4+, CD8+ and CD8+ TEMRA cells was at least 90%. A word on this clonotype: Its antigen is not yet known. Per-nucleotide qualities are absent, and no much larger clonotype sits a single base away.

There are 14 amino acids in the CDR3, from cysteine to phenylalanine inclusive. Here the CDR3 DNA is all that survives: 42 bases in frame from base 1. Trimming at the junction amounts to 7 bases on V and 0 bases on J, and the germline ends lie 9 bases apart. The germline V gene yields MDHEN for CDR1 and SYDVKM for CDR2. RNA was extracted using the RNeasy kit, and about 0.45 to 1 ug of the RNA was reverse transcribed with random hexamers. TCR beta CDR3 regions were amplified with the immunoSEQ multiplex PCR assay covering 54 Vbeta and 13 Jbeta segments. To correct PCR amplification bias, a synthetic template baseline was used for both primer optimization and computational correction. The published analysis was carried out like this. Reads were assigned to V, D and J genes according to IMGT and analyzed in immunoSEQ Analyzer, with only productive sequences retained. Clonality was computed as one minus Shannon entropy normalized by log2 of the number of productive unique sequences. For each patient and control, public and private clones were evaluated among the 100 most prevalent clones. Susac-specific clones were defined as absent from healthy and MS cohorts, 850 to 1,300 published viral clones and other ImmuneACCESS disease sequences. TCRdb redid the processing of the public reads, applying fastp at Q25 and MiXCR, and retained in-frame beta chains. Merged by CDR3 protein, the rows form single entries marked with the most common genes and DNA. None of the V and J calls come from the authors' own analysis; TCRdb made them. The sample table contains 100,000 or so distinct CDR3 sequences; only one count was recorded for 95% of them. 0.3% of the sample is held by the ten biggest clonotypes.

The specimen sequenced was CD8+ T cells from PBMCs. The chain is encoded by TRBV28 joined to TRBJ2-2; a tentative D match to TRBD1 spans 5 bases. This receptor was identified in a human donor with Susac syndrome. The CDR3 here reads CASTETANTGELFF. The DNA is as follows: TGTGCCAGCACTGAGACAGCGAACACCGGGGAGCTGTTTTTT.